This TCR beta chain emerged from a study of blood T cell repertoires in COVID-19. Per germline, CDR1 MNHEY and CDR2 SVGEGT. The length of the CDR3 is 18 residues. Trimming pared 6 bases from V and 4 bases from J, leaving 26 bases between. Repertoires were generated with immunoSEQ multiplex PCR, while TCRdb's copy carries only in-frame clones and drops some. The data hold approximately 13,000 clones, with less than 80% observed a single time. Source material: peripheral blood. This receptor was taken from a man in his 70s with acute or convalescent COVID-19. V and J are TRBV6-2 or TRBV6-3 and TRBJ2-3, with D possibly matching TRBD2 (5 bases). DNA for the CDR3: TGTGCCAGCAGCCTCCCGGCCGTCGGGCTAGCAGGACCAGATACGCAGTATTTT. Translated: CASSLPAVGLAGPDTQYF.